What follows are 17 T cell receptor beta chains derived from one specimen sequenced in a study of T-cell reconstitution after alpha-beta-depleted transplantation in children. Unique molecular identifiers featured in how the TCRbeta library was prepared. TCRdb analysed the PCR reads with MiXCR anew, one entry per CDR3 protein. The table shows 240,000 or so distinct CDR3 sequences, with around 7.8% occurring only once. Material: PBMCs, mostly from graft donor cells, obtained 180 days after TCRalphabeta/CD19-depleted stem cell transplant. The receptors derive from a male patient younger than 18 who had a stem cell transplant for acute lymphoblastic leukemia, so the T cells may come from the graft donor.

This clonotype was seen repeatedly, ten times or more. This chain joins TRBV12-3 or TRBV12-4 and TRBJ2-7; D unclear. Trimming removed 6 bases from V and 5 bases from J, with 17 bases in between. The CDR3 contains 14 residues. The CDR3 reads CASSDGSPIHEQYF. Written as DNA, the CDR3 is TGTGCCAGCAGCGACGGGTCCCCCATCCACGAGCAGTACTTC.

This clonotype was seen many times. V is TRBV11-2 and J is TRBJ2-3; 13 bases match TRBD2. The V gene end was trimmed by 5 bases and the J gene end by 6 bases; junction bases not matched to a gene: 11. This CDR3 has 17 residues. The V gene's germline CDR1 is SGHAT and CDR2 FQNNGV. The CDR3 reads CASSRRTSGRGGDTQYF. The CDR3 nucleotides are TGTGCCAGCAGCAGGCGGACTAGCGGGAGAGGGGGCGATACGCAGTATTTT.

This clonotype was observed at least ten times. The chain recombines TRBV5-1 with TRBJ2-3; a weak D match, TRBD2 (5 bases). Trimming cost V 4 bases and J 2 bases, with 11 bases left between them. Germline V gene sequence: CDR1 SGHRS, CDR2 YFSETQ. CDR3 length equals 14 residues. The CDR3 DNA is TGCGCCAGCAGCGCCGGGGATTCCACAGATACGCAGTATTTT. Residues: CASSAGDSTDTQYF.

This clonotype was counted many times. This rearrangement joins TRBV20-1 to TRBJ1-3; D is uncertain. Germline loops: CDR1 DFQATT, CDR2 SNEGSKA (reference sequence). Trimming shortened V by 0 bases and J by 0 bases, and 18 bases separated the two germline ends. This CDR3 comprises 18 residues. CDR3 sequence: CSARDTGKELLSGNTIYF. The CDR3 DNA sequence: TGCAGTGCTAGAGATACGGGGAAGGAGCTACTCTCTGGAAACACCATATATTTT.

This clonotype was detected ten times or more. The chain combines TRBV6-1 with TRBJ2-3; D possibly corresponds to TRBD1 (6 bases). V shed 4 bases and J shed 2 bases, with 16 bases lying between them. Germline CDR1 is MNHNS and CDR2 is SASEGT. The CDR3 extends over 16 amino acids. The CDR3 nucleotides are TGTGCCAGCAGTGTGACAGGCCAGTCCTTCACAGATACGCAGTATTTT. It encodes CASSVTGQSFTDTQYF.

The chain carries TRBV20-1 and TRBJ1-1, with a possible D match to TRBD1 (5 bases). V was trimmed by 0 bases and J by 0 bases, leaving 17 bases between them. Germline loops: CDR1 DFQATT, CDR2 SNEGSKA (reference sequence). The length of the CDR3 is 17 residues. Written as DNA, the CDR3 is TGCAGTGCTAGAGAGGTCAGGGAAATGGCCATGAACACTGAAGCTTTCTTT. It translates to CSAREVREMAMNTEAFF.

The chain combines TRBV5-6 with TRBJ2-2, with no clear D. V shed 8 bases and J shed 7 bases, with 18 bases lying between them. The CDR3 totals 14 residues. Per the germline V gene, CDR1 is SGHDT and CDR2 is YYEEEE. CDR3 DNA sequence: TGTGCCAGGGGCTCAGATCCCCTGGGCGGGGAGCTGTTTTTT. This encodes CARGSDPLGGELFF.

As for this clonotype: A clone one base away is much larger, so this may be a read error. The chain recombines TRBV7-2 with TRBJ1-1; possibly TRBD1 for D (5 bases). Trimming stripped 5 bases from V and 6 bases from J, with 13 bases between. The V gene's germline CDR1 is SGHTA and CDR2 FQGNSA. This CDR3 spans 13 amino acids. The CDR3 loop reads CASSSDMGAEAFF. The CDR3 DNA reads as TGTGCCAGCAGCAGTGACATGGGGGCTGAAGCTTTCTTT.

This clonotype has at least ten counts. The rearrangement joins TRBV7-6 to TRBJ2-1; 7 positions agree with TRBD2. This CDR3 region has 15 residues. Looked up from germline, CDR1 is SGHVS and CDR2 is FNYEAQ. Trimming at V came to 3 bases and at J to 7 bases, leaving 9 bases not matched to a gene. Here the CDR3 reads CASSFLGGEQNEQFF. The CDR3 coding sequence is TGTGCCAGCAGCTTCCTGGGGGGGGAACAGAATGAGCAGTTCTTC. Based on the CDR3 plus reference TRBV7-6 and TRBJ2-1, the full variable domain is GAGVSQSPRYKVTKRGQDVALRCDPISGHVSLYWYRQALGQGPEFLTYFNYEAQQDKSGLPNDRFSAERPEGSISTLTIQRTEQRDSAMYRCASSFLGGEQNEQFFGPGTRLTVL.

This clonotype was seen repeatedly, ten times or more. The chain recombines TRBV12-3 or TRBV12-4 with TRBJ2-3; D tentatively reads TRBD1 or TRBD2 (5 bases each). This CDR3 region has 17 residues. Trimming took off 7 bases at V and 1 base at J, with 21 bases between the two ends. CDR3 sequence reads: CASTPRQGRDRTDTQYF. The CDR3 DNA reads TGTGCCAGCACACCGAGGCAGGGCAGGGACCGCACAGATACGCAGTATTTT.

The table lists this clonotype with many counts. The V gene is TRBV12-3 or TRBV12-4, the J gene TRBJ2-7; D call uncertain. Trimming removed 3 bases at V and 3 bases at J, with 18 bases between. CDR3 size: 16 residues. CDR3 sequence: CASSLGLASSRYEQYF. The CDR3 DNA sequence: TGTGCCAGCAGTTTGGGATTGGCCAGTAGTCGCTACGAGCAGTACTTC.

Many counts were recorded for this clonotype. V gene TRBV7-9 combines with J gene TRBJ2-1; D remains ambiguous. V gave up 6 bases and J gave up 0 bases, with 12 bases separating them. Germline CDR1 SEHNR, CDR2 FQNEAQ (reference sequence). The CDR3 totals 15 residues. CDR3 DNA: TGTGCCAGCAGTGCCGGGCTATTCTCCTACAATGAGCAGTTCTTC. This gives the protein CASSAGLFSYNEQFF.

This clonotype was seen at least ten times. The chain links TRBV20-1 to TRBJ2-1; 9 bases align to TRBD2. The CDR3 consists of 15 residues. Per germline, CDR1 DFQATT and CDR2 SNEGSKA (reference sequence). With V trimmed by 4 bases and J by 6 bases, 10 bases remained unmatched. The CDR3 loop reads CSATGTSLGGNEQFF. The CDR3 DNA sequence: TGCAGTGCTACGGGGACTAGCTTAGGGGGCAATGAGCAGTTCTTC.

This clonotype was observed at least ten times. The chain couples TRBV3-1 to TRBJ2-2; the D gene could be TRBD1 or TRBD2 (5 bases each). The germline CDR1 and CDR2 sequences are LGHDT and YNNKEL (reference sequence). V was pared by 0 bases and J by 2 bases, with 13 bases between. The CDR3 spans 17 residues. CDR3 DNA sequence: TGTGCCAGCAGCCAAGAACAACGTCGGGGCAACACCGGGGAGCTGTTTTTT. This sequence encodes CASSQEQRRGNTGELFF.

This clonotype was seen repeatedly, ten times or more. The chain uses TRBV29-1 and TRBJ2-1, with TRBD2 matching 11 bases. This CDR3 is built from 12 residues. CDR1 is SQVTM, CDR2 ANQGSEA, per germline. Trimming took 7 bases from V and 7 from J; bases not matched to a gene: 3. The chain's CDR3 is CSALAGANEQFF. CDR3 DNA sequence: TGCAGCGCACTAGCGGGAGCGAATGAGCAGTTCTTC.

This clonotype was recorded many times. V usage is TRBV7-9 and J usage is TRBJ2-1; 14 nucleotides match TRBD2. The germline CDR1 and CDR2 sequences are SEHNR and FQNEAQ (reference sequence). This CDR3 is 17 amino acids long. V was pared by 5 bases and J by 5 bases, with 8 bases of the junction left unmatched. For the CDR3, the DNA is TGTGCCAGCAGCCCTGGGACTAGCGGGAGTCTCGACAATGAGCAGTTCTTC. Translation: CASSPGTSGSLDNEQFF.

In its sample, this clonotype was seen many times. The chain has TRBV2 and TRBJ2-1; 11 bases are shared with TRBD2. V shed 8 bases and J 7 bases; nucleotides not matched to a gene: 13. Germline CDR1 SNHLY, CDR2 FYNNEI. This CDR3 contains 16 residues. The CDR3 nucleotides are TGTGCCAGCCAGCTGTATAGCGGGGGGGCTAAGAATGAGCAGTTCTTC. Translation gives CASQLYSGGAKNEQFF.